A single TCR beta chain is shown here with its context. Its antigen is still unknown. The CDR3 consists of 15 residues. Germline CDR1 is SQVTM and CDR2 is ANQGSEA. V dropped 1 base and J dropped 4 bases, with 16 bases sitting between them. The sample originates from a study of T cell responses to AZD1222 COVID-19 vaccine. Whole-study results and caveats: There were vaccine-associated CD4 TCRs across spike, dominant at 160-218 and 743-854. Mostly white British, mostly female donors; authors suggested clonal diversity may be underestimated. The repertoires were collected only after the peak T cell response.

TCRdb's copy holds only in-frame clones and misses some; the assay was immunoSEQ multiplex PCR. The table includes 30,000 to 35,000 clones, about 89% detected once. The starting material was peripheral blood, obtained on day 0 of AZD1222 vaccination. The genes are TRBV29-1 and TRBJ1-1; a weak D match, TRBD1 (6 bases). This TCR came from an adult in good health. CDR3: CSVEGGGGRGTEAFF. In nucleotides, the CDR3 is TGCAGCGTTGAAGGGGGAGGGGGACGCGGCACTGAAGCTTTCTTT.